This T cell receptor beta chain was sequenced in a study of blood T cell repertoires in COVID-19. The overall study: PBMCs, B-cell-depleted T cells, or T cells were the source of the cDNA or gDNA that made up the material.

The germline gives CDR1 SEHNR, CDR2 FQNEAQ (reference sequence). The CDR3 sequence is 13 residues long. Trimming left V 11 bases short and J 4 bases short, with 14 bases between. Original methodology: The authors estimated nucleated cell counts from reference gene primer amplification. Libraries were prepared by immunoSEQ multiplex PCR; TCRdb keeps only in-frame clonotypes and omits some of them. The DNA gave D and trimming, while V, J and clone size come from that table. The sample contains nearly 200,000 clones, approximately 81% of which appear only once. The sample consisted of peripheral blood. This rearrangement joins TRBV7-9 to TRBJ2-2; TRBD2 is a possible D gene (6 bases). This sequence was found in a human donor in a cohort sampled during active COVID-19. The CDR3 loop reads CAGGRGGTGELFF. The CDR3 DNA reads as TGTGCCGGTGGTCGGGGAGGCACCGGGGAGCTGTTTTTT.